This T cell receptor beta chain was captured in a study of OX40 agonist ivuxolimab in advanced cancers. Looking at the study overall: Therapy given before enrollment (anti-PD-1, anti-PD-L1 or anti-CTLA-4) was allowed, and 30% to 50% had some. Partial responses, seen in three patients, involved one hepatocellular carcinoma and two cutaneous melanomas.

Notes on the study in general: CD4+ and CD8+ blood T cells expanded clonally by week 6 at 0.1 to 3.0 mg/kg.

This clone was counted a single time. The antigen is unknown. The repertoire was sequenced with immunoSEQ multiplex PCR; TCRdb's copy has only in-frame clones and lacks some. The data contain some 80,000 clones, 65% to 90% of them singletons. There are 15 residues in the CDR3. The V gene's germline CDR1 is MGHRA and CDR2 YSYEKL. V shed 2 bases, J shed 3 bases, and the junction held 6 bases outside the gene matches. The V gene is TRBV4-1, the J gene TRBJ1-1; 7 bases are shared with TRBD1. The starting material was CD4+ or CD8+ T cells sorted from blood, obtained in a trial of the OX40 agonist ivuxolimab. This sequence originates from an adult with an advanced solid tumor such as melanoma, head and neck, liver or kidney cancer. The CDR3 DNA is TGCGCCAGCAGCCAAACAGGACAGGCGGACACTGAAGCTTTCTTT. Its protein is CASSQTGQADTEAFF.